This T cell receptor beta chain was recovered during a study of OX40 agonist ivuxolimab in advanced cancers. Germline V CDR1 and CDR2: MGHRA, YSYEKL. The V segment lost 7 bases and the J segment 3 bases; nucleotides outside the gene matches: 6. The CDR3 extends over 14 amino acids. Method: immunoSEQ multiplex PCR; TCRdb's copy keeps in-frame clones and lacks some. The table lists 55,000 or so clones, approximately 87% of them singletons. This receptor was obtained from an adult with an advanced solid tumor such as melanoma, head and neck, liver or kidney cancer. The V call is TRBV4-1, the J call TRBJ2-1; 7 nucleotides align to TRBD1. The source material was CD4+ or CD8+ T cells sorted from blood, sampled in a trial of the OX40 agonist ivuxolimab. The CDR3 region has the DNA TGCGCCAGCAAAACAGGGGCGTTCTACAATGAGCAGTTCTTC. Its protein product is CASKTGAFYNEQFF.